This T cell receptor beta chain was identified in a study of T cell responses to AZD1222 COVID-19 vaccine. Study findings and constraints: Close to half of all spike-specific TCRs reportedly target regions of the variants that are unmutated. The study found Spike-specific TCR breadth and depth rose after two AZD1222 doses. The repertoires were collected only after the peak T cell response.

This CDR3 has 14 residues. Trimming removed 3 bases at V and 2 bases at J, with 11 bases between. Germline V gives CDR1 SGHAT, CDR2 FQNNGV. The repertoire was sequenced with immunoSEQ multiplex PCR; TCRdb's copy has only in-frame clones and lacks some. The repertoire includes tens of thousands of clones, about nine tenths of them detected once, and roughly 7.4% sits in the top ten. For this clone: Its antigen is as yet unknown.

The source of this sequence is an adult in good health. The sample was peripheral blood, taken on day 0 of AZD1222 vaccination. The chain is built from TRBV11-2 and TRBJ2-7; maybe TRBD1 (6 bases). The CDR3 is CASSFSRGTYEQYF. DNA for the CDR3: TGTGCCAGCAGCTTCAGCAGGGGAACCTACGAGCAGTACTTC. Full variable domain (remainder filled in from reference TRBV11-2 and TRBJ2-7): EAGVAQSPRYKIIEKRQSVAFWCNPISGHATLYWYQQILGQGPKLLIQFQNNGVVDDSQLPKDRFSAERLKGVDSTLKIQPAKLEDSAVYLCASSFSRGTYEQYFGPGTRLTVT.